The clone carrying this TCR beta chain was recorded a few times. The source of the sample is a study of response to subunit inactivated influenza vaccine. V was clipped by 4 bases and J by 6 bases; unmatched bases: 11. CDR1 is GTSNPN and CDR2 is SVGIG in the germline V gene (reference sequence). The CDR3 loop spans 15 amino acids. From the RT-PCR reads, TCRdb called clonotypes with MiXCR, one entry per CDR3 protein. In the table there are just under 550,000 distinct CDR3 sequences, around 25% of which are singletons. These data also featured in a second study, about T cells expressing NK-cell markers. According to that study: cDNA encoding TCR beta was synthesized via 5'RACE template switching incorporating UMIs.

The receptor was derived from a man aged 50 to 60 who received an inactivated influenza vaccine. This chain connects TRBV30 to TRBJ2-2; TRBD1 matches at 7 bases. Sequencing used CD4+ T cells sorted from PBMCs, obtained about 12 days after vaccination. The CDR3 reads CAWTPGQAQAGELFF. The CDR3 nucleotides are TGTGCCTGGACCCCCGGACAGGCCCAGGCCGGGGAGCTGTTTTTT.